The sample holds a few counts of the clone carrying this TCR beta chain. The V gene end was trimmed by 2 bases and the J gene end by 1 base; junction bases not matched to a gene: 8. The CDR3 loop spans 17 amino acids. Cells sorted as Tregs were CD4+, CD25+ and CD127-/low. TCRdb re-called the 5' RACE reads through MiXCR, storing one row per CDR3 protein. Found here are 62,000 or so distinct CDR3 sequences, 26% of them singletons; the top ten hold roughly 2.3%. The receptor was derived from a female donor with breast cancer. Specimen: tumor-infiltrating Tregs sorted from the breast tumor. The chain couples TRBV12-3 or TRBV12-4 to TRBJ1-5, with 7 bases aligning to TRBD1. This chain's CDR3 is CASSLRSAGGSNQPQHF. CDR3 DNA sequence: TGTGCCAGCAGTTTAAGGTCGGCAGGGGGAAGCAATCAGCCCCAGCATTTT.